This T cell receptor (beta chain) originates from a study of blood T cell repertoires in COVID-19. Turning to the study itself: Spain, Italy and the United States supplied samples that represented acute and convalescent COVID-19. In each case, the material was cDNA or gDNA derived from T cells, B-cell-depleted T cells, or PBMCs.

V lost 7 bases and J 2 bases, leaving 14 bases between the germline ends. The CDR3 runs 14 residues. The germline CDR1 and CDR2 sequences are MGHRA and YSYEKL. Authors' analysis steps: Nucleated cell number was recorded as an estimate derived from reference gene primer amplification. The table came from immunoSEQ multiplex PCR; TCRdb's copy has only in-frame clones and leaves some out. That table gives V, J and clone size, and the DNA gave D and trimming. The table lists approximately 310,000 clones, around 87% of them singletons. The source material was peripheral blood. The chain employs TRBV4-1 and TRBJ1-1; no definite D call. This receptor was identified in a woman in her 50s who had recovered from COVID-19. CDR3 residues: CASTPVLANTEAFF. Written as DNA, the CDR3 is TGCGCCAGCACGCCAGTTCTGGCCAACACTGAAGCTTTCTTT.